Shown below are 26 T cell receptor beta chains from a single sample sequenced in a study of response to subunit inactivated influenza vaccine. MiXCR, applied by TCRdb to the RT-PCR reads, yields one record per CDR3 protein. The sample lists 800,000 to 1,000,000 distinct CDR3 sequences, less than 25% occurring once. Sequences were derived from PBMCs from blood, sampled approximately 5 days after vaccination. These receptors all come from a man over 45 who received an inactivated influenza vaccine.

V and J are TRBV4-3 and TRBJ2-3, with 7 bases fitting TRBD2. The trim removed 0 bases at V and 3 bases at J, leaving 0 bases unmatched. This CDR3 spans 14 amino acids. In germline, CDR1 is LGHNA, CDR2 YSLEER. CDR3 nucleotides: TGCGCCAGCAGCCAAGAACTAGCGACAGATACGCAGTATTTT. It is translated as CASSQELATDTQYF.

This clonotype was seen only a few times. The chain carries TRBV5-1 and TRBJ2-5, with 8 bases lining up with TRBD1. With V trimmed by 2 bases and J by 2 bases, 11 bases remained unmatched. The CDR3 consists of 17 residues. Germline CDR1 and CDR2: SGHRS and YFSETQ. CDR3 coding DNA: TGCGCCAGCAGCTTTAATTCCGGGACAGGCCTACAAGAGACCCAGTACTTC. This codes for CASSFNSGTGLQETQYF.

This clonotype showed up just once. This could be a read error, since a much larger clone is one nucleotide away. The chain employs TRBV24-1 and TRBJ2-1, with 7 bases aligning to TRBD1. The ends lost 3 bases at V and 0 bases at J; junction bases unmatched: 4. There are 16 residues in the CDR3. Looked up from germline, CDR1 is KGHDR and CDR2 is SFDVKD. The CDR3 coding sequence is TGTGCCACCAGTGATCCACAGGGGCGCTCCTACAATGAGCAGTTCTTC. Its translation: CATSDPQGRSYNEQFF.

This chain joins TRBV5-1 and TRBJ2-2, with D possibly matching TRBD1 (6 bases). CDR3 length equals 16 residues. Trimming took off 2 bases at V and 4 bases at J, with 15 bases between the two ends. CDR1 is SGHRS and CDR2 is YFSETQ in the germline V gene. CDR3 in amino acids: CASSLAPRGVTGELFF. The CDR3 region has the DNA TGCGCCAGCAGCTTAGCCCCCAGGGGAGTCACCGGGGAGCTGTTTTTT.

The CDR3 here is CASSEPGQGAYGYTF. The DNA of the CDR3 is TGCGCCAGCAGCGAACCGGGACAGGGCGCCTATGGCTACACCTTC. The chain has TRBV5-1 and TRBJ1-2; 9 nucleotides agree with TRBD1. The CDR3 consists of 15 residues. V gave up 4 bases and J gave up 4 bases; unmatched junction bases: 8. Germline CDR1 is SGHRS and CDR2 is YFSETQ.

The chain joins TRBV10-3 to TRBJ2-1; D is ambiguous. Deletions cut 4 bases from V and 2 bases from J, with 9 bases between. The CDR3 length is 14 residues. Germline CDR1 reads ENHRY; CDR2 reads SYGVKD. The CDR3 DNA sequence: TGTGCCATCAGTGGCACTGATACCTACAATGAGCAGTTCTTC. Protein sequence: CAISGTDTYNEQFF.

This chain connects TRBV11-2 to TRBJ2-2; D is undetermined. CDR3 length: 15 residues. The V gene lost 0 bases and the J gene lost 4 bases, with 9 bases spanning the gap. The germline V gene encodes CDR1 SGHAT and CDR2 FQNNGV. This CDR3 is CASSLDPIPTGELFF. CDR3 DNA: TGTGCCAGCAGCTTAGATCCCATCCCCACCGGGGAGCTGTTTTTT.

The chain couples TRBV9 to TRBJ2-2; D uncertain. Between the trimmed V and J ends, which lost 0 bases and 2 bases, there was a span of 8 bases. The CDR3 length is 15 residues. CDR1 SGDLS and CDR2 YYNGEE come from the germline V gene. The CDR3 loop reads CASSVGAINTGELFF. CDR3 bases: TGTGCCAGCAGCGTAGGGGCAATAAACACCGGGGAGCTGTTTTTT.

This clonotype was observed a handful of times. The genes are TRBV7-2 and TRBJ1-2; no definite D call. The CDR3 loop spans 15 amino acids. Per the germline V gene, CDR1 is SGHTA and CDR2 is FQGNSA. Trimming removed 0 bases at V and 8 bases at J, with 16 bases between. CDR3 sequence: CASSLARNSPWGYTF. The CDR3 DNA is TGTGCCAGCAGCTTAGCGCGTAACAGTCCGTGGGGCTACACCTTC. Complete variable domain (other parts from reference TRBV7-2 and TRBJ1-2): GAGVSQSPSNKVTEKGKDVELRCDPISGHTALYWYRQSLGQGLEFLIYFQGNSAPDKSGLPSDRFSAERTGGSVSTLTIQRTQQEDSAVYLCASSLARNSPWGYTFGSGTRLTVV.

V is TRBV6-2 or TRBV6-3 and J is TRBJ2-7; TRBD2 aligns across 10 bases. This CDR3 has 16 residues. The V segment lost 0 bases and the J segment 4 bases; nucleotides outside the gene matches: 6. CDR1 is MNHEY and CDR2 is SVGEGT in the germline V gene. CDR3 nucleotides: TGTGCCAGCAGTTACTCGTTACCTAGCGGGGGTTACGAGCAGTACTTC. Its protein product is CASSYSLPSGGYEQYF.

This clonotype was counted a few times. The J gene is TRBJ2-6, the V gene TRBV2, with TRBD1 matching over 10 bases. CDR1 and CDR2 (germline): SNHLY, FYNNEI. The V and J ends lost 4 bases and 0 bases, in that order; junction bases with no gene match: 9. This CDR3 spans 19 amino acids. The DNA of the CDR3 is TGTGCCAGCAGTGGGCCGACAGGGGGCACATTCTCTGGGGCCAACGTCCTGACTTTC. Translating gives CASSGPTGGTFSGANVLTF. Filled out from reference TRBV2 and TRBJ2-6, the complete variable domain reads EPEVTQTPSHQVTQMGQEVILRCVPISNHLYFYWYRQILGQKVEFLVSFYNNEISEKSEIFDDQFSVERPDGSNFTLKIRSTKLEDSAMYFCASSGPTGGTFSGANVLTFGAGSRLTVL.

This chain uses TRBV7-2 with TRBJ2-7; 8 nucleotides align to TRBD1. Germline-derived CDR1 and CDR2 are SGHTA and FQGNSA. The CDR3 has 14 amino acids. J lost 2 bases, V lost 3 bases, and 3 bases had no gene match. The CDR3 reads CASSLGQVTYEQYF. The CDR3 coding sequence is TGTGCCAGCAGCTTGGGACAGGTCACCTACGAGCAGTACTTC. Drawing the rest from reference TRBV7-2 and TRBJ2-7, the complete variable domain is GAGVSQSPSNKVTEKGKDVELRCDPISGHTALYWYRQSLGQGLEFLIYFQGNSAPDKSGLPSDRFSAERTGGSVSTLTIQRTQQEDSAVYLCASSLGQVTYEQYFGPGTRLTVT.

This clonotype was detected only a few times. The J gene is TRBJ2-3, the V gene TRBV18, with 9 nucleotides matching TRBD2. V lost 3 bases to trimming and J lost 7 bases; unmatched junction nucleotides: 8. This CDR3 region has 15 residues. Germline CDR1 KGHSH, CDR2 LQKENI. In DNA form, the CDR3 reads TGTGCCAGCTCACCCGCTGCGGGGGGGCCGCATACGCAGTATTTT. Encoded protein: CASSPAAGGPHTQYF.

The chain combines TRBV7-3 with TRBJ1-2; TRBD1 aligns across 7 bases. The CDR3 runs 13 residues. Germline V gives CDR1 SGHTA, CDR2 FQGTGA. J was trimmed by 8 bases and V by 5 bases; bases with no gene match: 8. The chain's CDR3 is CASSPQTGFGYTF. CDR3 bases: TGTGCCAGCAGCCCCCAGACAGGGTTCGGCTACACCTTC.

The CDR3 sequence: CASSQAPGSTGELFF. CDR3 DNA sequence: TGCGCCAGCAGCCAAGCGCCAGGGAGTACCGGGGAGCTGTTTTTT. J is TRBJ2-2 and V is TRBV4-1; the D call may be TRBD1 or TRBD2 (5 bases each). Germline V CDR1 and CDR2: MGHRA, YSYEKL. The CDR3 covers 15 residues. V was clipped by 1 base and J by 5 bases, with 11 bases between them.

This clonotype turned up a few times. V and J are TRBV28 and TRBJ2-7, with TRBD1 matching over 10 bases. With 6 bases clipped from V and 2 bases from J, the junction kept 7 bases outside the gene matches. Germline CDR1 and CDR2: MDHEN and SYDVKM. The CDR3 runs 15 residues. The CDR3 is CASRLSGTGAYEQYF. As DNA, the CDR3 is TGTGCCAGCAGACTCTCCGGGACAGGGGCCTACGAGCAGTACTTC. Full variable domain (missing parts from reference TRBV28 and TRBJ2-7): DVKVTQSSRYLVKRTGEKVFLECVQDMDHENMFWYRQDPGLGLRLIYFSYDVKMKEKGDIPEGYSVSREKKERFSLILESASTNQTSMYLCASRLSGTGAYEQYFGPGTRLTVT.

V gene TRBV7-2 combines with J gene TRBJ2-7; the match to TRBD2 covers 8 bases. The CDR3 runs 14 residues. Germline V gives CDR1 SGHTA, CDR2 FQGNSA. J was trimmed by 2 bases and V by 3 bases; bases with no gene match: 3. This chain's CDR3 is CASSFARGAYEQYF. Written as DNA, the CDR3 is TGTGCCAGCAGCTTTGCGCGGGGGGCCTACGAGCAGTACTTC.

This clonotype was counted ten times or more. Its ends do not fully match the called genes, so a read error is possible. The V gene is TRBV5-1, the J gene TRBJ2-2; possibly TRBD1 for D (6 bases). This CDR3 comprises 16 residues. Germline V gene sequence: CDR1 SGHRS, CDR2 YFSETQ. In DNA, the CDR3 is TGCGCCAGCAGCTACCAGGACCAGGGGAACCCCGGGGAGCTGTTTTTT. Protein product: CASSYQDQGNPGELFF.

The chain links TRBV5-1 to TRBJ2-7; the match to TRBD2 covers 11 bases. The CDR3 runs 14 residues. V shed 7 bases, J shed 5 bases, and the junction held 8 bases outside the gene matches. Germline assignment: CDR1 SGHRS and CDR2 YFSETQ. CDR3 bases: TGCGCCAGCTGCCCGACTAGCGGGACCCACGAGCAGTACTTC. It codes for CASCPTSGTHEQYF.

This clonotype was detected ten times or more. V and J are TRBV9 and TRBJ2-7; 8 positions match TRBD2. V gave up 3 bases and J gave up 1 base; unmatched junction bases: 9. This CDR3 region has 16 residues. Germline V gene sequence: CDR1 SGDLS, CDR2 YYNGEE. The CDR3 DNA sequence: TGTGCCAGCAGCGCGTCTGGGGGGACTAGTTCCTACGAGCAGTACTTC. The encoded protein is CASSASGGTSSYEQYF.

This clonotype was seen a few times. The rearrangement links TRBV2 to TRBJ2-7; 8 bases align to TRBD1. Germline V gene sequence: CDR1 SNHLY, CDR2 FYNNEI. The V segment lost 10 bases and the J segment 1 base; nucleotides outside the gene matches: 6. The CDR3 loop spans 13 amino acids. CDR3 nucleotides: TGTGCCATCGGACAGGGAATGTCCTACGAGCAGTACTTC. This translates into CAIGQGMSYEQYF.

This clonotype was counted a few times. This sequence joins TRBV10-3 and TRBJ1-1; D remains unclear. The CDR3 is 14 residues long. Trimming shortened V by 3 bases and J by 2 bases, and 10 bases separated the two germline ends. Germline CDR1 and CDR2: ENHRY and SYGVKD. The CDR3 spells CAISEGAINTEAFF. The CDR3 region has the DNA TGTGCCATCAGTGAAGGCGCAATCAACACTGAAGCTTTCTTT.

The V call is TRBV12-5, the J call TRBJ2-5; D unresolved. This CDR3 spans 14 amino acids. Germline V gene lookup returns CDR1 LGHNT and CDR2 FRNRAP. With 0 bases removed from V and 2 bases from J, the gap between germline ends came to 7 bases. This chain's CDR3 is CASGLVRRQETQYF. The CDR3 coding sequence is TGTGCTAGTGGTTTGGTACGCCGGCAAGAGACCCAGTACTTC.

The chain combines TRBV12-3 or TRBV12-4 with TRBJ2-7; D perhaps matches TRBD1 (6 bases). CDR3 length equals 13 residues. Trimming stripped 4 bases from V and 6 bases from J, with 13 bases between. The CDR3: CASSSGHRLEQYF. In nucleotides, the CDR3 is TGTGCCAGCAGTTCGGGACACCGGCTCGAGCAGTACTTC.

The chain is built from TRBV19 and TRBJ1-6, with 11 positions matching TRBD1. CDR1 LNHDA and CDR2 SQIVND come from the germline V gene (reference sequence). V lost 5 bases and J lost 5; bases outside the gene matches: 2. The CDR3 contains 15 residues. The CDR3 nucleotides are TGTGCCAGTAGTTGGGACAGGGGGAATAATTCACCCCTCCACTTT. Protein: CASSWDRGNNSPLHF.

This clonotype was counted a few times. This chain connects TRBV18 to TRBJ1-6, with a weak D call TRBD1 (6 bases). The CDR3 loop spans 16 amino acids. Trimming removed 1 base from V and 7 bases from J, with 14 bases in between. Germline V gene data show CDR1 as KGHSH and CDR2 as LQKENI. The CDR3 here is CASSPLPGQMNSPLHF. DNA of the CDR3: TGTGCCAGCTCACCACTCCCCGGACAGATGAATTCACCCCTCCACTTT. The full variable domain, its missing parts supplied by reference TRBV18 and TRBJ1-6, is NAGVMQNPRHLVRRRGQEARLRCSPMKGHSHVYWYRQLPEEGLKFMVYLQKENIIDESGMPKERFSAEFPKEGPSILRIQQVVRGDSAAYFCASSPLPGQMNSPLHFGNGTRLTVT.